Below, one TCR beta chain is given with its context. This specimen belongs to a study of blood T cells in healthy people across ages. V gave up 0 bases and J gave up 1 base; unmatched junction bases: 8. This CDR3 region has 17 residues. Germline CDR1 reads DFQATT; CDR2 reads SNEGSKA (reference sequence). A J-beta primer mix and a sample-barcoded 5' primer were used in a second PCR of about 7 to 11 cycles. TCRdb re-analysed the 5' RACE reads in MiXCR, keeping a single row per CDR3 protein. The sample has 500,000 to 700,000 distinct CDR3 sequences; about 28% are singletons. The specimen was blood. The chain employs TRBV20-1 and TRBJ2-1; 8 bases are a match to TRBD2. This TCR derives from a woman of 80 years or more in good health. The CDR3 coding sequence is TGCAGTGCTAGAGATGTATCCAGCGGGAGATCCTACAATGAGCAGTTCTTC. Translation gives CSARDVSSGRSYNEQFF.